What follows are 26 T cell receptor beta chains derived from one specimen sequenced in a study of blood T cell repertoires in COVID-19. Method: immunoSEQ multiplex PCR; TCRdb's copy keeps in-frame clones and lacks some. The data show around 140,000 clones, more than 80% seen once. Specimen: peripheral blood. The receptor set was obtained from a human donor in a cohort sampled during active COVID-19.

This clone was seen just once. The V call is TRBV12-3 or TRBV12-4, the J call TRBJ2-5; the D is unclear. The CDR3 covers 11 residues. V lost 3 bases to trimming and J lost 5 bases, with 4 bases between them. The CDR3 loop reads CASSFRETQYF. CDR3 nucleotide sequence: TGTGCCAGCAGTTTCAGGGAGACCCAGTACTTC.

The J gene is TRBJ1-2, the V gene TRBV28; D not certain. The CDR3 loop spans 12 amino acids. Germline loops: CDR1 MDHEN, CDR2 SYDVKM. V was pared by 8 bases and J by 0 bases, with 7 bases between. The CDR3 DNA follows: TGTGCCAGCGGGCAAGCTAACTATGGCTACACCTTC. This encodes CASGQANYGYTF.

This sequence joins TRBV19 and TRBJ2-3; no definite D call. Between the trimmed V and J ends, which lost 7 bases and 5 bases, there was a span of 10 bases. CDR1 is LNHDA and CDR2 is SQIVND in the germline V gene (reference sequence). CDR3 length: 12 residues. The CDR3, as DNA: TGTGCCAGTATTTCCTCGGGAGATACGCAGTATTTT. Translating it yields CASISSGDTQYF.

The chain links TRBV5-1 to TRBJ1-3; D unclear. V was trimmed by 7 bases and J by 3 bases, leaving 17 bases between them. The CDR3 has 15 amino acids. Per germline, CDR1 SGHRS and CDR2 YFSETQ. The CDR3: CASPVAPTNGNTIYF. For the CDR3, the DNA is TGCGCCAGCCCTGTGGCCCCAACGAATGGAAACACCATATATTTT.

The chain recombines TRBV16 with TRBJ1-5, with a possible D match to TRBD1 (6 bases). The CDR3 sequence is 15 residues long. V was clipped by 0 bases and J by 7 bases, with 13 bases between them. Germline CDR1 KGHSY, CDR2 FQNENV. The CDR3: CASSQSGGGEQPQHF. CDR3 DNA: TGTGCCAGCAGCCAATCTGGGGGGGGCGAACAGCCCCAGCATTTT.

The J gene is TRBJ2-3, the V gene TRBV6-4, with a possible D match to TRBD2 (5 bases). Germline V gene sequence: CDR1 MRHNA, CDR2 SNTAGT. V lost 3 bases and J 3 bases, leaving 13 bases between the germline ends. The length of the CDR3 is 15 residues. CDR3 in DNA: TGTGCCAGCAGTGAACGGTCTAGAGGGACAGATACGCAGTATTTT. Translated, it gives CASSERSRGTDTQYF.

This clone has just one count. V and J are TRBV7-5 and TRBJ2-4; TRBD1, as called in the table, went unchecked against the DNA. TRBV7-5 constitutes a pseudogene. The CDR3 totals 14 residues. In DNA, the CDR3 is TGTGCCCGCGAAGGGGCAGGGGAAACAAACATTCAGTACTTC. Translation: CAREGAGETNIQYF.

The chain recombines TRBV24-1 with TRBJ2-1; TRBD2 aligns across 12 bases. The germline CDR1 and CDR2 sequences are KGHDR and SFDVKD. The V and J ends lost 7 bases and 6 bases, in that order; junction bases with no gene match: 9. This CDR3 region has 16 residues. As DNA, the CDR3 is TGTGCCACCAGCGAAACGGGACTAGCGGGCGCCAATGAGCAGTTCTTC. Protein product: CATSETGLAGANEQFF.

This rearrangement joins TRBV7-9 to TRBJ2-1; TRBD2 agrees at 7 bases. The junction had 6 bases not matched to a gene; V was cut back by 4 bases and J by 9 bases. The CDR3 is 13 amino acids. Germline V gene data show CDR1 as SEHNR and CDR2 as FQNEAQ (reference sequence). The CDR3 sequence is CASSSRLAVEQFF. DNA for the CDR3: TGTGCCAGCAGCTCCCGACTAGCAGTTGAGCAGTTCTTC.

The chain has TRBV11-2 and TRBJ2-1; possible D gene TRBD2, 6 bases. CDR1 SGHAT and CDR2 FQNNGV come from the germline V gene. The V and J ends lost 1 base and 5 bases respectively, with 6 bases between them. The CDR3 contains 13 residues. The chain's CDR3 is CASSLVADNEQFF. The DNA for the CDR3 is TGTGCCAGCAGCTTAGTAGCGGACAATGAGCAGTTCTTC.

This clone has a single count. The V and J genes are TRBV2 and TRBJ2-5, with 8 bases identical to TRBD2. CDR1 is SNHLY, CDR2 FYNNEI, per germline. V was pared by 4 bases and J by 7 bases, with 11 bases of the junction left unmatched. The CDR3 has 15 amino acids. Written as DNA, the CDR3 is TGTGCCAGCAGTGTATTAGCGGGATCTGGGGTGACCCAGTACTTC. Encoded protein: CASSVLAGSGVTQYF.

The chain couples TRBV6-5 to TRBJ1-2; the D is unclear. CDR3 length equals 12 residues. Between the trimmed V and J ends, which lost 5 bases and 2 bases, there was a span of 6 bases. CDR1 is MNHEY, CDR2 SVGAGI, per germline. DNA of the CDR3: TGTGCCAGCAGTCTAGAGAACTATGGCTACACCTTC. Encoded protein: CASSLENYGYTF.

This clone came up once. V and J are TRBV3-1 (or the pseudogene TRBV3-2) and TRBJ2-1; D remains unclear. The germline gives CDR1 LGHDT, CDR2 YNNKEL (reference sequence). V was shortened by 2 bases and J by 9 bases, with 8 bases between the two germline ends. The CDR3 runs 12 residues. CDR3 amino acids: CASSQQVGEQFF. CDR3 DNA: TGTGCCAGCAGCCAACAGGTGGGTGAGCAGTTCTTC.

The genes are TRBV28 and TRBJ2-7, with 11 nucleotides matching TRBD1. V was pared by 6 bases and J by 12 bases, with 7 bases of the junction left unmatched. From germline, CDR1 is MDHEN and CDR2 SYDVKM. This CDR3 region has 12 residues. The CDR3 sequence is CASSPRDRGWYV. DNA for the CDR3: TGTGCCAGCAGCCCCCGGGACAGGGGGTGGTACGTC.

The chain employs TRBV10-3 and TRBJ2-2, with 8 bases aligning to TRBD1. The CDR3 consists of 16 residues. Trimming at V came to 10 bases and at J to 0 bases, leaving 10 bases not matched to a gene. Germline V gene lookup returns CDR1 ENHRY and CDR2 SYGVKD. The CDR3 DNA reads TGTGCCAGCTTAGACAGGGGCGCTCCGAACACCGGGGAGCTGTTTTTT. Translating gives CASLDRGAPNTGELFF.

V gene TRBV4-1 combines with J gene TRBJ2-1; 9 positions agree with TRBD1. Trimming at V came to 5 bases and at J to 6 bases, leaving 8 bases not matched to a gene. CDR3 length: 15 amino acids. The germline V gene has CDR1 MGHRA and CDR2 YSYEKL. CDR3 DNA: TGCGCCAGCAGCGGGCCGGGGACAGGGTTCAATGAGCAGTTCTTC. It yields the protein CASSGPGTGFNEQFF.

This clone was counted only a few times. V and J are TRBV20-1 and TRBJ1-2, with 7 positions matching TRBD1. Germline assignment: CDR1 DFQATT and CDR2 SNEGSKA (reference sequence). CDR3 length equals 11 residues. V shed 6 bases and J 10 bases; nucleotides not matched to a gene: 8. The DNA for the CDR3 is TGCAGTGCCCCCAGGGGGTCAGACTACACCTTC. It is translated as CSAPRGSDYTF.

This clone came up a few times. CDR3 residues: CASSLGLAGVYNEQFF. The CDR3 coding sequence is TGCGCCAGCAGCCTGGGACTAGCGGGGGTATACAATGAGCAGTTCTTC. The J gene is TRBJ2-1, the V gene TRBV5-1; 14 bases line up with TRBD2. The J segment lost 4 bases and the V segment lost 4 bases, leaving 4 bases of the junction unmatched. Germline CDR1 SGHRS, CDR2 YFSETQ. The CDR3 is made up of 16 amino acids.

The V gene is TRBV9, the J gene TRBJ1-6; D might be TRBD1 (6 bases). Germline CDR1 is SGDLS and CDR2 is YYNGEE. V was shortened by 0 bases and J by 4 bases, with 17 bases between the two germline ends. The CDR3 sequence is 18 residues long. The CDR3 reads CASSVGGGHPAYNSPLHF. The CDR3 coding sequence is TGTGCCAGCAGCGTAGGGGGGGGACACCCGGCGTATAATTCACCCCTCCACTTT.

The chain joins TRBV7-3 to TRBJ1-1; D is ambiguous. This CDR3 contains 12 residues. The germline gives CDR1 SGHTA, CDR2 FQGTGA. Trimming removed 4 bases from V and 10 bases from J, with 13 bases in between. The DNA for the CDR3 is TGTGCCAGCAGCTCCCCAGGAGGTGCAGCTTTCTTT. Its translation: CASSSPGGAAFF.

This CDR3 reads CSVEGSGSLGSYNEQFF. The CDR3 bases are TGCAGCGTTGAAGGTAGCGGGTCCCTCGGCTCCTACAATGAGCAGTTCTTC. This chain connects TRBV29-1 to TRBJ2-1, with 7 bases identical to TRBD2. This CDR3 is built from 17 residues. Per the germline V gene, CDR1 is SQVTM and CDR2 is ANQGSEA. With 1 base clipped from V and 0 bases from J, the junction kept 9 bases outside the gene matches.

This clone was detected once. The CDR3 DNA sequence: TGTGCCAGCAGTTTACGGCCAGACAGGAACTACGAGCAGTACGTC. It specifies CASSLRPDRNYEQYV. The genes are TRBV27 and TRBJ2-7; maybe TRBD1 (6 bases). V shed 2 bases and J shed 3 bases, with 14 bases lying between them. The CDR3 length is 15 residues. Germline V lookup: CDR1 MNHEY, CDR2 SMNVEV (reference sequence).

In its sample, this clone was seen once. The chain has TRBV19 and TRBJ1-3; 7 bases map to TRBD1. Germline CDR1 reads LNHDA; CDR2 reads SQIVND (reference sequence). With 4 bases clipped from V and 2 bases from J, the junction kept 8 bases outside the gene matches. The CDR3 consists of 16 residues. For the CDR3, the DNA is TGTGCCAGTAGTACTCTCTTAAGGGGGCCTGGAAACACCATATATTTT. It codes for CASSTLLRGPGNTIYF.

The rearrangement joins TRBV6-5 to TRBJ2-3; unclear D gene. The length of the CDR3 is 13 residues. V lost 10 bases, J lost 2 bases, and 13 bases lay in between. Germline assignment: CDR1 MNHEY and CDR2 SVGAGI. The CDR3: CATVSENTDTQYF. For the CDR3, the DNA is TGTGCCACCGTGAGCGAAAACACAGATACGCAGTATTTT.

The J gene is TRBJ2-2, the V gene TRBV4-1, with D perhaps TRBD2 (5 bases). This CDR3 is built from 15 residues. Germline CDR1 reads MGHRA; CDR2 reads YSYEKL. V shed 3 bases and J shed 7 bases, with 15 bases lying between them. The CDR3 is CASSHSTSPIGELFF. CDR3 sequence (DNA): TGCGCCAGCAGCCACTCTACTAGTCCCATCGGGGAGCTGTTTTTT.

In nucleotides, the CDR3 is TGCGCCAGCAGGGCTAGGACTGATTACAATGAGCAGTTCTTC. Translation: CASRARTDYNEQFF. This chain joins TRBV10-2 and TRBJ2-1; tentatively, D is TRBD2 (5 bases). The CDR3 is made up of 14 amino acids. Trimming shortened V by 6 bases and J by 4 bases, and 13 bases separated the two germline ends. Germline V gene data show CDR1 as WSHSY and CDR2 as SAAADI.